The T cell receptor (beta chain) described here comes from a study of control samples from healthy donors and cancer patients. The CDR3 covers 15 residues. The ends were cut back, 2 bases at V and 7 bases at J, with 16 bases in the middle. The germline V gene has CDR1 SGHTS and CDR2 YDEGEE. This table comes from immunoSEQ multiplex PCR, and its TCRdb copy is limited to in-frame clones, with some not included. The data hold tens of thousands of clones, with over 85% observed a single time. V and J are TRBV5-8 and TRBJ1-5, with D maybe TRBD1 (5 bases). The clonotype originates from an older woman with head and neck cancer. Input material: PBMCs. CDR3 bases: TGTGCCAGCAGCTTAGAGCAGGGCCTTCGGCAGCCCCAGCATTTT. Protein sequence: CASSLEQGLRQPQHF.